The present entry profiles one T cell receptor (beta chain) with its context. The source of the sample is a study of shared clonotypes between healthy human individuals. The CDR3 extends over 12 amino acids. V was shortened by 5 bases and J by 3 bases, with 8 bases between the two germline ends. CDR1 is SNHLY, CDR2 FYNNEI, per germline. Profiling relied on immunoSEQ multiplex PCR, and the TCRdb table lists in-frame clones only, not all of them. The sample carries about 1 million clones, around 74% recorded once. This receptor was obtained from a man between 18 and 29 years old in good health. The chain links TRBV2 to TRBJ2-7; no clear D. The sample taken for sequencing was memory CD4+ T cells sorted from blood. Subset: CD45RA-negative fraction. In DNA form, the CDR3 reads TGTGCCAGCAGTAACGGCTACTACGAGCAGTACTTC. Translated: CASSNGYYEQYF.